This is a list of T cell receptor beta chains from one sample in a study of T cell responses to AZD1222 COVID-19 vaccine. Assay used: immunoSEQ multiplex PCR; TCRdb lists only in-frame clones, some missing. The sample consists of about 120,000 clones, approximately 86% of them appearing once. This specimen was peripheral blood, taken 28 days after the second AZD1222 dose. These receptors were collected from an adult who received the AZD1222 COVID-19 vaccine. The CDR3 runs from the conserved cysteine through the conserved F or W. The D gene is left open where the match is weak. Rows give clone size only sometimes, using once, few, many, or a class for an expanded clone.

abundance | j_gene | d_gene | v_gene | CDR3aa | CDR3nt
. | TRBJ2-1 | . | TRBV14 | CASSQPRRRGGYNEQFF | TGTGCCAGCAGCCAACCTCGGAGGAGGGGAGGCTACAATGAGCAGTTCTTC
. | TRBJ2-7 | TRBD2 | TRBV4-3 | CASSQDVPSGDEQYF | TGCGCCAGCAGCCAAGATGTACCCAGCGGGGACGAGCAGTACTTC
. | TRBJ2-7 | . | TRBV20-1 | CSAGTGKQYF | TGCAGTGCGGGGACGGGCAAGCAGTACTTC
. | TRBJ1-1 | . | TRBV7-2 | CASSLASGGNTEAFF | TGTGCCAGCAGCTTAGCCTCCGGGGGGAACACTGAAGCTTTCTTT
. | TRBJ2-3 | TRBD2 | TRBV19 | CASSNPGLATTDTQYF | TGTGCCAGTAGTAACCCGGGACTAGCAACCACAGATACGCAGTATTTT
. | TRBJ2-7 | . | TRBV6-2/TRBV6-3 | CASSRTGTYEQYF | TGTGCCAGCAGTCGGACTGGAACCTACGAGCAGTACTTC
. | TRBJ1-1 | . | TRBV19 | CASSFAGLGLSTEAFF | TGTGCCAGTAGTTTCGCGGGACTGGGGCTGAGCACTGAAGCTTTCTTT
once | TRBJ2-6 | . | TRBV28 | CASSRTYSGANVLTF | TGTGCCAGCAGTCGGACTTACTCTGGGGCCAACGTCCTGACTTTC
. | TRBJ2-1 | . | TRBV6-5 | CASSPDQAVYNEQFF | TGTGCCAGCAGCCCGGATCAAGCCGTCTACAATGAGCAGTTCTTC
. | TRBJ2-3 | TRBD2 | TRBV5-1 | CASSAEPSGGSDTQYF | TGCGCCAGCAGCGCCGAACCTAGCGGGGGCTCAGATACGCAGTATTTT
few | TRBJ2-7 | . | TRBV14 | CASSRTATYEQYF | TGTGCCAGCAGCCGGACAGCTACCTACGAGCAGTACTTC
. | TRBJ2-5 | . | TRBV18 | CASSGPPLQETQYF | TGTGCCAGCTCGGGGCCCCCCTTACAAGAGACCCAGTACTTC
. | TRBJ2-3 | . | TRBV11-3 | CASSSRWEDTQYF | TGTGCCAGCAGTTCAAGGTGGGAAGATACGCAGTATTTT
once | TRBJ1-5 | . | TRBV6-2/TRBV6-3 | CASSYGDALLGVSNQPQHF | TGTGCCAGCAGTTACGGTGACGCGCTCTTAGGGGTTAGCAATCAGCCCCAGCATTTT
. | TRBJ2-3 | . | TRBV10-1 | CASSPVGAGDTQYF | TGCGCCAGCAGCCCCGTTGGGGCCGGAGATACGCAGTATTTT
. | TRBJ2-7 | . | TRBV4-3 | CASSQGGNNPYEQYF | TGCGCCAGCAGCCAAGGGGGGAACAATCCCTACGAGCAGTACTTC
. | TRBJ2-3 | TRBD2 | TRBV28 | CASIGPGGFTDTQYF | TGTGCCAGCATTGGCCCGGGGGGTTTCACAGATACGCAGTATTTT
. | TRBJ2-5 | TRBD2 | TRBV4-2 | CASSQASGGRGETQYF | TGTGCCAGCAGCCAAGCTAGCGGGGGGCGAGGAGAGACCCAGTACTTC
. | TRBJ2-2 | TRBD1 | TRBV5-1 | CASSPLGGANTGELFF | TGCGCCAGCAGCCCCCTAGGGGGCGCAAACACCGGGGAGCTGTTTTTT
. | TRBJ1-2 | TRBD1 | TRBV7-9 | CASSPTGARYTF | TGTGCCAGCAGCCCGACAGGGGCCCGCTACACCTTC
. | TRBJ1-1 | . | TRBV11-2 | CASSLNYGTEAFF | TGTGCCAGCAGCTTAAATTATGGCACTGAAGCTTTCTTT
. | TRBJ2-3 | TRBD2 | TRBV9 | CASSVYSVTSGGTDTQYF | TGTGCCAGCAGCGTTTATTCGGTGACTAGCGGGGGAACAGATACGCAGTATTTT
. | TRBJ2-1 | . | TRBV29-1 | CSALAPSPRNEQFF | TGCAGCGCTCTTGCCCCTAGCCCTCGGAATGAGCAGTTCTTC
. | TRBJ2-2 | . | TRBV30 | CAWSVRSGELFF | TGTGCCTGGAGTGTACGGTCCGGGGAGCTGTTTTTT
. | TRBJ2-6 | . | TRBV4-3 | CASSQGDSHSGANVLTF | TGCGCCAGCAGCCAAGGTGACTCCCACTCTGGGGCCAACGTCCTGACTTTC
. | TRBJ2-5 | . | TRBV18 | CASSPRTREETQYF | TGTGCCAGCTCACCTCGGACGAGAGAAGAGACCCAGTACTTC
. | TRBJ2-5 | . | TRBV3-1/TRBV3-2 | CASSQDRAVETQYF | TGTGCCAGCAGCCAAGACAGGGCAGTGGAGACCCAGTACTTC
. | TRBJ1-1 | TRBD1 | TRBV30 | CAWSVLRGGRYTEAFF | TGTGCCTGGAGTGTATTGAGAGGGGGCCGGTACACTGAAGCTTTCTTT
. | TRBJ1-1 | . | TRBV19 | CASSIMVWNTEAFF | TGTGCCAGTAGTATCATGGTTTGGAACACTGAAGCTTTCTTT
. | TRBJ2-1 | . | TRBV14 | CASSQVRRSYNEQFF | TGTGCCAGCAGCCAAGTACGGCGGAGCTACAATGAGCAGTTCTTC
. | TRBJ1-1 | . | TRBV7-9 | CASSFSEAFF | TGTGCCAGCAGCTTTTCGGAAGCTTTCTTT